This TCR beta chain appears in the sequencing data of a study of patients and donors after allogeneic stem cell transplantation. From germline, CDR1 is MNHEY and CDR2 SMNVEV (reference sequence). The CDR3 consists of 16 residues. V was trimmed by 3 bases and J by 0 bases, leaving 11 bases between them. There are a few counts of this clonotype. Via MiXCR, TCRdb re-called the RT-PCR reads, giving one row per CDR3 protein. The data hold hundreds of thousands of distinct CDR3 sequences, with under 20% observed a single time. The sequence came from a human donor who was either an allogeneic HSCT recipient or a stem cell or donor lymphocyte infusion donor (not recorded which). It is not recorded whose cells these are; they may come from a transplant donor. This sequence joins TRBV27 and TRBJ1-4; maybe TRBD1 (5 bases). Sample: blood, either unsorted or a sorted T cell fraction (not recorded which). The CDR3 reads CASSFRRAATNEKLFF. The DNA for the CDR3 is TGTGCCAGCAGTTTTCGCAGGGCGGCAACTAATGAAAAACTGTTTTTT.